This T cell receptor (beta chain) was sequenced for a study of shared clonotypes between healthy human individuals (dated by TCRdb to about 2020). Regarding the study in general: The cohort comprised two women and a few men aged 18 to 49 years. To estimate repertoire size and how much clonotypes are shared between individuals, the study performed deep sequencing of blood TCR repertoires from 4 to 6 healthy adults. Different laboratories and diverse techniques were used to prepare libraries and sequence TCR repertoires, to increase sequencing depth and limit assay-specific biases. Between about 0.8 and 9 billion PBMCs per donor were obtained by leukapheresis. Results and caveats for the whole study, not just this receptor: The small number of donors limited the genetic and exposure-history diversity represented. Sampling was restricted to blood, and TCR repertoires in tissue are likely to differ from TCR repertoires in blood. Pairwise subsampling led to the expectation that sequencing depth would affect the degree of clonotype sharing among donors.

V is cut back by 9 bases and J by 5 bases, with 7 bases in the junction unmatched. From the germline V gene, CDR1 is SGHRS and CDR2 is YFSETQ. Including the terminal cysteine and phenylalanine, the CDR3 comprises 12 residues. This entry keeps only the CDR3 DNA: 36 bases, framed from base 1. A remark on this clone: Its antigen is still unknown. Base-call qualities are not available, and no considerably larger clone is one nucleotide away.

The donors were healthy, HIV-negative adults with no recently reported acute infections or vaccinations. Every donor was a Caucasian adult residing in Nashville, Tennessee, USA. For unsorted samples, tens of millions of PBMCs were counted and genomic DNA was extracted with the QIAamp DNA Blood Mini kit. Blood was collected by leukapheresis, and PBMCs were isolated by Ficoll-Histopaque density gradient centrifugation and then cryopreserved in liquid nitrogen vapor phase. Using the deep immunoSEQ assay, TCR CDR3 regions were amplified from genomic DNA by multiplex PCR. Genomic DNA extracted from each cell subset was distributed evenly over all wells of several immunoSEQ 96-well plates, and each plate served as one replicate. For unsorted PBMC, around 330 ng genomic DNA, equal to tens of thousands of T cell genomes, was loaded into each replicate PCR. Genomic DNA from unsorted PBMC was sequenced over ten immunoSEQ deep assay plates. Purified libraries were measured with a Qubit 3.0 fluorometer, size-checked on a Bioanalyzer 2100, and measured again with the KAPA Library Quantification kit. Every immunoSEQ 96-well plate was sequenced on a dedicated single-read 150-cycle Illumina NextSeq 550 flow cell. The study's processing was this. Because the immunoSEQ output held only junctional sequences and lacked quality scores, the filtering could not match the filtering applied to full-length reads. Sequences were annotated with PyIR, a Python wrapper for IgBLAST v1.9, and V/J genes and CDR3 were assigned using IMGT germline references. Reads with weak V/J assignments (E-value above 1e-6), missing CDR3, stop codons, out-of-frame junctions, or ambiguous translated residues were removed. A V3J clonotype was defined by an identical inferred V gene, J gene, and CDR3 amino acid sequence. Percentage overlap between repertoires was calculated by dividing the number of shared unique clonotypes by the size of the smaller repertoire. Three approaches were used to assess repertoire richness: RTK rarefaction, the Chao1 estimator, and Recon v2.1 estimates of unobserved clonotypes. This is the immuneACCESS table as TCRdb keeps it, with only in-frame sequences that have V and J called. A part of the clones is gone; compared with another copy, unresolved V genes explain less than half, and the rest is unexplained. D and trimming were read from the DNA, whereas the V and J calls and clone size are those reported in that table. The sample has hundreds of thousands of clones on record, 60% to 85% of them singletons. The leading ten clones occupy approximately 13% of the sample.

The sequenced sample was PBMCs. Recombination linked TRBV5-1 to TRBJ2-5; a stretch of 7 junction bases matches TRBD1. The origin of this receptor is a woman between 40 and 55 years old in good health. Some clones in this sample may be carry-over from other donors' samples. The CDR3 loop reads CATKTGTETQYF. Here is the DNA: TGCGCCACTAAGACAGGGACGGAGACCCAGTACTTC. Extended through the reference TRBV5-1 and TRBJ2-5 proteins, this CDR3 yields the full variable domain: KAGVTQTPRYLIKTRGQQVTLSCSPISGHRSVSWYQQTPGQGLQFLFEYFSETQRNKGNFPGRFSGRQFSNSRSEMNVSTLELGDSALYLCATKTGTETQYFGPGTRLLVL.